The entry below gives a single T cell receptor (beta chain) sequence along with its context. Its target antigen remains unknown. No base quality information exists; no much larger clone differs at one position. V was cut back by 0 bases and J by 1 base, leaving a gap of 6 bases between them. Spanning cysteine to phenylalanine, the CDR3 consists of 14 amino acids. Only the CDR3 region is kept as DNA, spanning 42 bases read in frame from base 1. CDR1 and CDR2 were assigned from the germline V gene as SQVTM and ANQGSEA. The donors were under 40 Caucasian individuals from Russia, aged 6 to 90 years, who were systemically healthy. Each donor gave ten milliliters of peripheral blood, drawn into EDTA-treated Vacutainer tubes. Ficoll-Paque density-gradient centrifugation was used to isolate PBMCs, with at least 6 million obtained per sample. Trizol reagent was used to extract total RNA from PBMCs, with at least 5 micrograms per sample. For every donor, an aliquot of PBMCs went through flow cytometry to measure the percentages of naive CD45RAhigh/CD27high T cells.

This record comes from a study of blood T cells in healthy people across ages (dated by TCRdb to about 2015). About the investigation overall: In model experiments, template switching captured roughly one uniquely barcoded TCR beta cDNA molecule for every two T cells. Using deep sequencing normalized with unique cDNA molecular identifiers, the study measured how TCR beta repertoire diversity changes with age. The donors were split into four age groups: young (average roughly 15 years), middle-aged (39), aged (over 55) and long-lived (roughly 88). To avoid experimental bias, donors of different ages were randomly spread across the sequencing lanes. The study analyzed two additional independent replicas of 1 million unique cDNA reads from the same blood draw for two donors, one aged 18 to 30 and one aged 80 or older.

The library was prepared using 5' RACE. Sequencing took place on an Illumina HiSeq 2500. The second PCR ran for about 6 to 11 cycles and used a J-beta primer mix along with a sample-barcoded 5' primer. Each TCR beta cDNA molecule received a unique molecular identifier from a template-switch 5' adaptor carrying 12 random nucleotides. Each sample yielded at least 2.5 million CDR3-containing paired-end reads. All of the RNA was converted into first-strand cDNA using the Mint cDNA synthesis kit, with a TRBC-specific oligonucleotide serving as the primer. Following uracil-DNA glycosylase treatment, all cDNA underwent a first 18-cycle PCR with the universal primers M1SS and BC2_uni_R. Turning to the authors' computational methods: Normalization of each sample was performed by random selection of 1 million high-quality reads, each carrying a distinct molecular identifier. Reads sharing molecular identifiers were discarded rather than binned into consensus sequences. MiTCR, with a Q25 quality threshold and the strictest error-elimination algorithm, was used for CDR3 identification, clonotype clustering and error correction. A nonparametric unseen species model using Euler transformation provided a lower-bound estimate of total TCR beta diversity. The raw public reads went through TCRdb reprocessing: fastp at Q25, MiXCR clone calling, in-frame beta chains kept. One record per CDR3 amino acid sequence lists the most common genes and DNA. These V and J calls rely on TCRdb rather than the paper's analysis. Counted in this sample were roughly 680,000 distinct CDR3 sequences; 45% to 50% of them appeared once. Roughly a third of the sample is in the top ten clones.

Summary of the overall study and its limitations: Compared with the aged group, the long-lived group had more naive CD4+ T cells, fewer expanded clones and increased TCR diversity, a pattern suggesting age selection. Because the CMV infection status of the donors was unknown, age-related changes in expanded clonotypes may potentially have been confounded. Estimates of total diversity from one million sequenced T cells were regarded as lower bounds and underestimates. Observed TCR beta diversity per million T cells fell roughly linearly with age, and a significant reduction was already apparent by age approximately 41. Because profiling used bulk unsorted PBMCs, naive and antigen-experienced compartments could not be compared conclusively. A strong correlation was found between observed TCR beta diversity and the percentage of naive T cells measured by flow cytometry.

The TCR comes from a woman aged 55-69 years in good health. The chain was built from TRBV29-1 and TRBJ2-2; a confident D gene designation cannot be given. The sequenced material came from blood. This receptor carries the CDR3 CSVEEGRNTGELFF. The DNA is as follows: TGCAGCGTTGAAGAGGGAAGGAACACCGGGGAGCTGTTTTTT.